This entry concerns a single T cell receptor (beta chain). Antigen: not known. The V and J ends lost 2 bases and 6 bases respectively, with 20 bases between them. Germline CDR1 and CDR2: SGHVS and FQNEAQ. The CDR3 extends over 16 amino acids. The sample originates from a study of cytomegalovirus exposure and HLA in healthy donors. Study results and limitations: Looking again later, the authors saw that most CMV-associated TCR beta chains seemed HLA-restricted.

The PCR made use of 60 Vbeta and 13 Jbeta primers. Per the original data handling: In a later analysis, tens of millions of unique TCR beta chains included roughly 11 million shared by two or more donors. Generated by immunoSEQ multiplex PCR, the TCRdb table keeps only in-frame clones and is missing some. V, J and clone size reflect that table, while D and trimming were determined from the DNA. The sample lists approximately 130,000 clones; 70% to 90% were seen once. Sequencing was performed on PBMCs. The chain links TRBV7-8 to TRBJ2-7; D is possibly TRBD1 (6 bases). This sequence originates from a boy aged 5 to 17 in good health and CMV-seronegative. Here the CDR3 DNA reads TGTGCCAGCAGCTTAAAACGCAGGGGCCCGAGATGCGAGCAGTACTTC. Protein sequence: CASSLKRRGPRCEQYF.